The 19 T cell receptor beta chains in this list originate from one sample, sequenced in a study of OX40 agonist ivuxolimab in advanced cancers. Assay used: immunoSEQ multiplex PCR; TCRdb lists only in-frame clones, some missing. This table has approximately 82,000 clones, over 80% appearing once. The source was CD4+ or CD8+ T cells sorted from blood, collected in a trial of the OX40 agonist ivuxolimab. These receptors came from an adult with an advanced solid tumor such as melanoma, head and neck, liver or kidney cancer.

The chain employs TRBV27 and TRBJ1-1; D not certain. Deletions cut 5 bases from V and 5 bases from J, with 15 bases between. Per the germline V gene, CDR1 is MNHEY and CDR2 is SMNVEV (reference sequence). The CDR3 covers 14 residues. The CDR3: CASSLKPTGTEAFF. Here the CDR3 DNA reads TGTGCCAGCAGTCTAAAACCGACGGGAACTGAAGCTTTCTTT.

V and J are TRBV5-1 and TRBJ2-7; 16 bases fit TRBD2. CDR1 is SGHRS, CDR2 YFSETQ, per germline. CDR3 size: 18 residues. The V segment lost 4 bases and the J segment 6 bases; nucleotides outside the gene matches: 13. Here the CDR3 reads CASSPGTSGGVKLREQYF. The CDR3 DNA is TGCGCCAGCAGCCCCGGGACTAGCGGGGGGGTAAAACTACGCGAGCAGTACTTC. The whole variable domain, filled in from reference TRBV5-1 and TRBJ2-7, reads KAGVTQTPRYLIKTRGQQVTLSCSPISGHRSVSWYQQTPGQGLQFLFEYFSETQRNKGNFPGRFSGRQFSNSRSEMNVSTLELGDSALYLCASSPGTSGGVKLREQYFGPGTRLTVT.

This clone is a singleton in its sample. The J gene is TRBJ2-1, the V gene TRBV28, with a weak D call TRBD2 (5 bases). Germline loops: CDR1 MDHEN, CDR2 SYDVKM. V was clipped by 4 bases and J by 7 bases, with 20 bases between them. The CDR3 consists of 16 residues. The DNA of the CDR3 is TGTGCCAGCAGTTCTCACTCTTGGGGAGTAAGGAATGAGCAGTTCTTC. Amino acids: CASSSHSWGVRNEQFF. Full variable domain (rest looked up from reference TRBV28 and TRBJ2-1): DVKVTQSSRYLVKRTGEKVFLECVQDMDHENMFWYRQDPGLGLRLIYFSYDVKMKEKGDIPEGYSVSREKKERFSLILESASTNQTSMYLCASSSHSWGVRNEQFFGPGTRLTVL.

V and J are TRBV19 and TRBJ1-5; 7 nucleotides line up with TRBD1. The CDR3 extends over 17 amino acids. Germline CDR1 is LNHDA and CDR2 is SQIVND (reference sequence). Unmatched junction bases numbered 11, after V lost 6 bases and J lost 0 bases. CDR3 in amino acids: CASSPRGGGVSNQPQHF. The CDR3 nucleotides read TGTGCCAGTAGCCCCCGGGGAGGGGGCGTTAGCAATCAGCCCCAGCATTTT.

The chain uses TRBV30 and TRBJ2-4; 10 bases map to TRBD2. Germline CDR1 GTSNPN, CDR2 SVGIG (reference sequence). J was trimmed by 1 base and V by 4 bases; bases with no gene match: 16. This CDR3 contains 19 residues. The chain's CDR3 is CAWTTSGAPGYVAKNIQYF. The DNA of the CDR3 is TGTGCCTGGACAACTAGCGGGGCTCCCGGGTACGTGGCCAAAAACATTCAGTACTTC.

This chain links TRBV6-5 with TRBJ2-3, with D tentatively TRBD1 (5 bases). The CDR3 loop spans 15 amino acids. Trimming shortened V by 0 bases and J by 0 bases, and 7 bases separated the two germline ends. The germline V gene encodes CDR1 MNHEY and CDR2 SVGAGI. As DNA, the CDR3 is TGTGCCAGCAGTTACTCAAGGGGTAGCACAGATACGCAGTATTTT. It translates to CASSYSRGSTDTQYF.

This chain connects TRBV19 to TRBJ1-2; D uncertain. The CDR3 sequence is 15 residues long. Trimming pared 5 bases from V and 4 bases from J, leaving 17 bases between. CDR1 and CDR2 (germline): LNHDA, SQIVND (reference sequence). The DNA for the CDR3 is TGTGCCAGTAGTCGAGAGGGTTCTCTACGCTATGGCTACACCTTC. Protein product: CASSREGSLRYGYTF.

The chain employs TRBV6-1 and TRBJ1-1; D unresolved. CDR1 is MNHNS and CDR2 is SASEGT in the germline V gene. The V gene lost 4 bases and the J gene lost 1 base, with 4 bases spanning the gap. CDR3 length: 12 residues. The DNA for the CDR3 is TGTGCCAGCAGTGCATGGAACACTGAAGCTTTCTTT. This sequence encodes CASSAWNTEAFF.

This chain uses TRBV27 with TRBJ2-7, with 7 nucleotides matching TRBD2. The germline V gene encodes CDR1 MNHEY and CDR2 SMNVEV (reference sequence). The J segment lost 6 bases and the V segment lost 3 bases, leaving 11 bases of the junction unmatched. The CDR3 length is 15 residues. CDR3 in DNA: TGTGCCAGCAGTTTTCATTTGGGCAGGACTAGCGAGCAGTACTTC. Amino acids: CASSFHLGRTSEQYF.

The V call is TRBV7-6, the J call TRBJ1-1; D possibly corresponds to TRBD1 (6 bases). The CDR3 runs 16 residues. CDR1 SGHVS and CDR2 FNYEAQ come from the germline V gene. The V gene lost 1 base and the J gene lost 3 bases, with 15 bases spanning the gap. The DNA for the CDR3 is TGTGCCAGCAGCTTAGTCATAGGGGCAGGGGACACTGAAGCTTTCTTT. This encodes CASSLVIGAGDTEAFF.

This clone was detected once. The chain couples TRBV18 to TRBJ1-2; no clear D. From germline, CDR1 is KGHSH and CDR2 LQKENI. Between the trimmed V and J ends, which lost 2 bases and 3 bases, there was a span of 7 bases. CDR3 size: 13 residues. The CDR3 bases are TGTGCCAGCTCACCAGACGGGGACTATGGCTACACCTTC. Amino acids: CASSPDGDYGYTF.

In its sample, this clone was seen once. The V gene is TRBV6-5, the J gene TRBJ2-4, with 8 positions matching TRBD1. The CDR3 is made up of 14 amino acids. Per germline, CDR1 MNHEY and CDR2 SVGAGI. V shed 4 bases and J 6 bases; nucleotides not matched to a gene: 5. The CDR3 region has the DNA TGTGCCAGCAGTTGGGCCGGACAGGGAAACATTCAGTACTTC. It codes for CASSWAGQGNIQYF.

The CDR3 sequence is CASSSPEGHGYTF. Written as DNA, the CDR3 is TGTGCCAGCAGCTCTCCTGAAGGTCATGGCTACACCTTC. The chain couples TRBV7-3 to TRBJ1-2; D uncertain. The V end was cut by 4 bases, the J end by 6 bases, with 12 bases between. Germline V gene data show CDR1 as SGHTA and CDR2 as FQGTGA. The CDR3 covers 13 residues.

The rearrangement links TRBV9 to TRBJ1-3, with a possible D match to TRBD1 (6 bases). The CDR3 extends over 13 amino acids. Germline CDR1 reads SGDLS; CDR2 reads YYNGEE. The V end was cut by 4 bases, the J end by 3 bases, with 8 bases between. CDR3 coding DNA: TGTGCCAGCAGCCCGGACAGTGGAAACACCATATATTTT. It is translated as CASSPDSGNTIYF.

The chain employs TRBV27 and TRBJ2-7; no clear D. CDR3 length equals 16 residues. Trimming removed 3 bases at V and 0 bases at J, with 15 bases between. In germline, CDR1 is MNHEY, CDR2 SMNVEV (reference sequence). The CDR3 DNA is TGTGCCAGCAGTTTGTTAAGGGCCCCGAGCTCCTACGAGCAGTACTTC. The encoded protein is CASSLLRAPSSYEQYF.

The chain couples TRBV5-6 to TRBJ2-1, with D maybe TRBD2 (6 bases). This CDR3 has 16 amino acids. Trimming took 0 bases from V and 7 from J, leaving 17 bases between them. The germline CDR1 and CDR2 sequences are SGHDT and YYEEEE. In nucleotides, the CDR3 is TGTGCCAGCAGCTTGGACCGGGACTGGGCCAGGAATGAGCAGTTCTTC. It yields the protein CASSLDRDWARNEQFF.

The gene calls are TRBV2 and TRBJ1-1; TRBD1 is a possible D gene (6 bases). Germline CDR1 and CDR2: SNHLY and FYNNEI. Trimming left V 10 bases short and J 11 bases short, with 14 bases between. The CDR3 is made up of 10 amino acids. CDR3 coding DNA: TGTGCCACCTCTTCAGGGGTGGCTTTCTTT. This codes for CATSSGVAFF.

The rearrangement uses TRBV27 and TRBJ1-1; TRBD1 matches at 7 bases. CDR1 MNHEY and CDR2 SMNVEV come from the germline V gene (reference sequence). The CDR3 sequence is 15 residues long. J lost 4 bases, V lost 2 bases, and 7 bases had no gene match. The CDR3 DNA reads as TGTGCCAGCAGTTTACAGGGGGGCAGGGGCACTGAAGCTTTCTTT. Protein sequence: CASSLQGGRGTEAFF.

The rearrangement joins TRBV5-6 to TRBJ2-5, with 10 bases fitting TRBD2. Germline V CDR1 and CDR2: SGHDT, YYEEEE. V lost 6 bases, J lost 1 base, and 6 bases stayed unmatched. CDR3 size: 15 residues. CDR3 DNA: TGTGCCAGCACGCCTAGCGGGGGACCCCAAGAGACCCAGTACTTC. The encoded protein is CASTPSGGPQETQYF.